This T cell receptor beta chain was sequenced in a study of CD8 T cells in ankylosing spondylitis. Study-level results: Characteristic, it appeared, of ankylosing spondylitis blood was a TCR beta motif of about eight highly homologous variants.

This clonotype was detected ten times or more. Its target is unknown. TCRdb re-derived calls from the 5' RACE reads in MiXCR, one entry per CDR3 protein. The data show about 210,000 distinct CDR3 sequences, with 6% to 8.5% seen just once and 13% to 15% held by the top ten. Trimming stripped 1 base from V and 2 bases from J, with 9 bases between. CDR1 is KGHDR and CDR2 is SFDVKD in the germline V gene. The CDR3 contains 15 residues. This receptor was identified in a male donor with ankylosing spondylitis. The J gene is TRBJ2-3, the V gene TRBV24-1; no definite D call. The source material was blood, either unsorted or a sorted T cell fraction (not recorded which). The chain's CDR3 is CATSDFRSTTDTQYF. The CDR3, as DNA: TGTGCCACCAGTGATTTCAGGTCGACCACAGATACGCAGTATTTT.